Shown below are 31 T cell receptor beta chains from a single sample sequenced in a study of blood T cell repertoires in COVID-19. Assay: immunoSEQ multiplex PCR; the TCRdb copy retains only in-frame clones and omits some. The sample yields 85,000 to 100,000 clones, approximately 84% seen once. Sequences were obtained from peripheral blood. All receptors come from a human donor in a cohort sampled during active COVID-19.

A note on this clone: Other DNA sequences of this sample code for an identical CDR3. This rearrangement joins TRBV18 to TRBJ1-2; 9 bases line up with TRBD1. The CDR3 is 14 residues long. Germline loops: CDR1 KGHSH, CDR2 LQKENI. V dropped 3 bases and J dropped 1; count of bases not matched to a gene: 0. CDR3 DNA sequence: TGTGCCAGCTCACCGGGACAGGGTAACTATGGCTACACCTTC. Translated, it gives CASSPGQGNYGYTF.

V usage is TRBV6-5 and J usage is TRBJ1-2; TRBD1 is a possible D gene (5 bases). Deletions cut 4 bases from V and 1 base from J, with 13 bases between. The CDR3 contains 15 residues. The germline V gene has CDR1 MNHEY and CDR2 SVGAGI. CDR3 residues: CASSSPSGINYGYTF. In DNA form, the CDR3 reads TGTGCCAGCAGTTCCCCCTCAGGGATTAACTATGGCTACACCTTC.

Here the CDR3 reads CASSPGGTTNYGYTF. The CDR3 bases are TGTGCCAGCAGCCCGGGGGGAACGACTAACTATGGCTACACCTTC. The V call is TRBV3-1 (or the pseudogene TRBV3-2), the J call TRBJ1-2; tentatively, D is TRBD1 (5 bases). Germline loops: CDR1 LGHDT, CDR2 YNNKEL (reference sequence). The CDR3 extends over 15 amino acids. Trimming took 4 bases from V and 0 from J, leaving 12 bases between them.

The chain recombines TRBV5-1 with TRBJ1-3; 7 nucleotides line up with TRBD1. The CDR3 has 15 amino acids. The junction had 7 bases not matched to a gene; V was cut back by 5 bases and J by 2 bases. Germline V gives CDR1 SGHRS, CDR2 YFSETQ. The chain's CDR3 is CASSGQGDPGNTIYF. CDR3 coding DNA: TGCGCCAGCAGTGGGCAGGGGGACCCTGGAAACACCATATATTTT.

J is TRBJ2-7 and V is TRBV7-8; maybe TRBD2 (5 bases). This CDR3 has 14 residues. Germline V lookup: CDR1 SGHVS, CDR2 FQNEAQ. The germline V and J ends were trimmed by 5 bases and 3 bases, with 14 bases remaining between them. In nucleotides, the CDR3 is TGTGCCAGCAGCCAAAGTAGCAGCGGCTACGAGCAGTACTTC. It translates to CASSQSSSGYEQYF. Based on the CDR3 plus reference TRBV7-8 and TRBJ2-7, the full variable domain is GAGVSQSPRYKVAKRGQDVALRCDPISGHVSLFWYQQALGQGPEFLTYFQNEAQLDKSGLPSDRFFAERPEGSVSTLKIQRTQQEDSAVYLCASSQSSSGYEQYFGPGTRLTVT.

The CDR3 region has the DNA TGTGCCAGCAGCCAAGTGCTGCTAGCGGGATTTACCGGGGAGCTGTTTTTT. This sequence encodes CASSQVLLAGFTGELFF. This chain joins TRBV3-1 (or the pseudogene TRBV3-2) and TRBJ2-2; 9 bases fit TRBD2. V lost 1 base and J lost 5; bases outside the gene matches: 8. The germline gives CDR1 LGHDT, CDR2 YNNKEL (reference sequence). The CDR3 is 17 amino acids.

This clone was detected once. V and J are TRBV7-9 and TRBJ2-3; 12 bases are shared with TRBD2. CDR1 and CDR2 (germline): SEHNR, FQNEAQ (reference sequence). V lost 8 bases to trimming and J lost 6 bases; unmatched junction nucleotides: 12. This CDR3 region has 16 residues. CDR3 nucleotides: TGTGCCAGCCTAGACTGGACTAGCGGGGACCGGGATACGCAGTATTTT. Translation gives CASLDWTSGDRDTQYF.

The chain employs TRBV28 and TRBJ1-4, with 7 bases lining up with TRBD1. Germline V lookup: CDR1 MDHEN, CDR2 SYDVKM. The ends lost 5 bases at V and 8 bases at J; junction bases unmatched: 14. This CDR3 comprises 16 residues. The CDR3 protein is CASSPLSEGAWEKLFF. The CDR3 DNA reads TGTGCCAGCAGTCCTCTCAGTGAGGGGGCGTGGGAAAAACTGTTTTTT.

J is TRBJ2-1 and V is TRBV5-4, with 11 bases fitting TRBD2. V was pared by 5 bases and J by 3 bases, with 4 bases of the junction left unmatched. This CDR3 contains 15 residues. Germline CDR1 is SGHNT and CDR2 is YYREEE (reference sequence). Here the CDR3 reads CASSPGTSGYNEQFF. CDR3 coding DNA: TGTGCCAGCAGTCCCGGGACTAGCGGCTACAATGAGCAGTTCTTC.

The J gene is TRBJ2-5, the V gene TRBV19; 10 bases fit TRBD2. CDR1 and CDR2 (germline): LNHDA, SQIVND (reference sequence). The J segment lost 9 bases and the V segment lost 2 bases, leaving 9 bases of the junction unmatched. The CDR3 contains 15 residues. CDR3 sequence reads: CASSIRLAGVPAQYF. Written as DNA, the CDR3 is TGTGCCAGTAGTATACGGCTAGCGGGAGTCCCTGCCCAGTACTTC.

The chain is built from TRBV11-1 and TRBJ2-5, with D unresolved. Trimming pared 1 base from V and 6 bases from J, leaving 12 bases between. CDR1 is SGHAT and CDR2 is FQDESV in the germline V gene (reference sequence). The CDR3 is 14 amino acids. The CDR3 region has the DNA TGTGCCAGCAGCTTAGACGGAGCCCTAAAGACCCAGTACTTC. Its translation is CASSLDGALKTQYF. The full variable domain, its missing parts supplied by reference TRBV11-1 and TRBJ2-5, is EAEVAQSPRYKITEKSQAVAFWCDPISGHATLYWYRQILGQGPELLVQFQDESVVDDSQLPKDRFSAERLKGVDSTLKIQPAELGDSAMYLCASSLDGALKTQYFGPGTRLLVL.

The chain combines TRBV19 with TRBJ1-2; D is undetermined. V shed 1 base and J shed 4 bases, with 13 bases lying between them. The CDR3 sequence is 15 residues long. CDR1 and CDR2 (germline): LNHDA, SQIVND (reference sequence). CDR3 loop: CASSIGPHSAYGYTF. DNA of the CDR3: TGTGCCAGTAGTATAGGACCCCACAGTGCCTATGGCTACACCTTC. Looking up the rest from reference TRBV19 and TRBJ1-2 gives the full variable domain: DGGITQSPKYLFRKEGQNVTLSCEQNLNHDAMYWYRQDPGQGLRLIYYSQIVNDFQKGDIAEGYSVSREKKESFPLTVTSAQKNPTAFYLCASSIGPHSAYGYTFGSGTRLTVV.

The chain is built from TRBV18 and TRBJ1-3; 9 nucleotides align to TRBD1. CDR1 and CDR2 from the germline V gene are KGHSH and LQKENI. The J segment lost 1 base and the V segment lost 5 bases, leaving 3 bases of the junction unmatched. This CDR3 region has 15 residues. The chain's CDR3 is CASSGGTGSGNTIYF. DNA of the CDR3: TGTGCCAGCTCAGGCGGGACAGGGTCTGGAAACACCATATATTTT.

The rearrangement joins TRBV4-1 to TRBJ1-1, with 8 bases that match TRBD1. The junction had 14 bases not matched to a gene; V was cut back by 1 base and J by 1 base. This CDR3 contains 19 residues. CDR1 MGHRA and CDR2 YSYEKL come from the germline V gene. This CDR3 is CASSQVLSQGALTNTEAFF. The CDR3 bases are TGCGCCAGCAGCCAAGTCCTGTCTCAGGGGGCTTTAACGAACACTGAAGCTTTCTTT.

This clone is a singleton in its sample. V gene TRBV6-2 or TRBV6-3 combines with J gene TRBJ1-1; D not resolved. V was trimmed by 2 bases and J by 2 bases, leaving 6 bases between them. The CDR3 is 13 amino acids. Germline V gene lookup returns CDR1 MNHEY and CDR2 SVGEGT. CDR3 in amino acids: CASSYIVNTEAFF. The CDR3 nucleotides are TGTGCCAGCAGTTACATAGTAAACACTGAAGCTTTCTTT.

The rearrangement links TRBV19 to TRBJ2-7; 14 bases line up with TRBD2. The CDR3 length is 20 residues. The V gene end was trimmed by 4 bases and the J gene end by 2 bases; junction bases not matched to a gene: 16. Germline CDR1 LNHDA, CDR2 SQIVND (reference sequence). CDR3 coding DNA: TGTGCCAGTAGTAGTCGGGACTTAGGACTAGCGGGAGGAAAAGCCTACGAGCAGTACTTC. The encoded protein is CASSSRDLGLAGGKAYEQYF.

The chain employs TRBV4-1 and TRBJ2-7; tentatively, D is TRBD2 (7 bases). Trimming removed 7 bases at V and 4 bases at J, with 23 bases between. Germline V gene data show CDR1 as MGHRA and CDR2 as YSYEKL. The length of the CDR3 is 16 residues. This chain's CDR3 is CASTEGAGAVVYEQYF. DNA of the CDR3: TGCGCCAGCACCGAAGGGGCGGGGGCAGTTGTGTACGAGCAGTACTTC.

This rearrangement joins TRBV19 to TRBJ1-1; no clear D. The CDR3 is made up of 11 amino acids. V lost 7 bases to trimming and J lost 5 bases, with 8 bases between them. Germline V gene lookup returns CDR1 LNHDA and CDR2 SQIVND (reference sequence). CDR3 DNA sequence: TGTGCCAGTAATAGTGTGACTGAAGCTTTCTTT. Translating it yields CASNSVTEAFF.

The chain carries TRBV11-2 and TRBJ1-1; D possibly corresponds to TRBD1 (5 bases). V lost 4 bases to trimming and J lost 5 bases, with 23 bases between them. Germline-derived CDR1 and CDR2 are SGHAT and FQNNGV. The CDR3 loop spans 17 amino acids. The CDR3 DNA reads TGTGCCAGCAGCTCCGGGGGGGTCACCCTGCCGAGGACTGAAGCTTTCTTT. Translating it yields CASSSGGVTLPRTEAFF.

J is TRBJ1-6 and V is TRBV19; weak D call: TRBD1 (5 bases). From germline, CDR1 is LNHDA and CDR2 SQIVND (reference sequence). Trimming pared 5 bases from V and 7 bases from J, leaving 9 bases between. CDR3 size: 13 residues. As DNA, the CDR3 is TGTGCCAGTAGTGAACGGGGGAATTCACCCCTCCACTTT. As protein: CASSERGNSPLHF.

The chain couples TRBV5-4 to TRBJ2-1; 14 bases map to TRBD2. The CDR3 is made up of 16 amino acids. Germline lookup yields CDR1 SGHNT and CDR2 YYREEE (reference sequence). With 3 bases clipped from V and 4 bases from J, the junction kept 3 bases outside the gene matches. The CDR3 is CASSWGTSGGYNEQFF. DNA for the CDR3: TGTGCCAGCAGCTGGGGGACTAGCGGGGGTTACAATGAGCAGTTCTTC.

CDR3 DNA sequence: TGTGCCAGCAGACTAGCGGGAGTTCGATACGAGCAGTACTTC. Residues: CASRLAGVRYEQYF. V and J are TRBV6-5 and TRBJ2-7; 11 bases map to TRBD2. CDR1 and CDR2 (germline): MNHEY, SVGAGI. V lost 6 bases to trimming and J lost 4 bases; unmatched junction nucleotides: 5. The CDR3 runs to 14 residues.

J is TRBJ1-6 and V is TRBV5-1; weak D call: TRBD1 (6 bases). This CDR3 has 16 residues. The V end was cut by 3 bases, the J end by 10 bases, with 20 bases between. Germline V lookup: CDR1 SGHRS, CDR2 YFSETQ. The CDR3 bases are TGCGCCAGCAGCTCTGACCCGACAGGCCCTCTGTCACCCCTCCACTTT. The encoded protein is CASSSDPTGPLSPLHF.

This clone turned up a few times. This chain connects TRBV5-1 to TRBJ1-1, with 7 positions matching TRBD1. J gave up 3 bases and V 4 bases, and 15 bases lay outside the gene matches. Germline V gene lookup returns CDR1 SGHRS and CDR2 YFSETQ. The CDR3 contains 17 residues. The DNA for the CDR3 is TGCGCCAGCAGCATTAAGGCATTACAGGGGCGCGACACTGAAGCTTTCTTT. This gives the protein CASSIKALQGRDTEAFF.

Here the CDR3 reads CASSYSGQGRNEQFF. The CDR3 DNA sequence: TGTGCCAGCAGTTACTCGGGACAGGGTCGGAATGAGCAGTTCTTC. V usage is TRBV6-5 and J usage is TRBJ2-1, with 9 bases identical to TRBD1. Germline CDR1 is MNHEY and CDR2 is SVGAGI. J was trimmed by 7 bases and V by 0 bases; bases with no gene match: 4. CDR3 length equals 15 residues.

The chain recombines TRBV25-1 with TRBJ1-2; TRBD1 might be the D (6 bases). V lost 3 bases and J lost 8, with 16 bases in between. Germline CDR1 is MGHDK and CDR2 is SYGVNS. The CDR3 runs to 14 residues. In DNA, the CDR3 is TGTGCCAGCAGTGATGTGGGACAAATAAAAGGCTACACCTTC. As protein: CASSDVGQIKGYTF.

This chain joins TRBV7-2 and TRBJ1-2; D may be TRBD1 (6 bases). Trimming shortened V by 1 base and J by 5 bases, and 20 bases separated the two germline ends. There are 17 residues in the CDR3. From germline, CDR1 is SGHTA and CDR2 FQGNSA. DNA for the CDR3: TGTGCCAGCAGCTTAGGTCCAGGGGAAGGGAGCAGGTATGGCTACACCTTC. Translation: CASSLGPGEGSRYGYTF. The variable domain in full, with the rest retrieved from reference TRBV7-2 and TRBJ1-2, is GAGVSQSPSNKVTEKGKDVELRCDPISGHTALYWYRQSLGQGLEFLIYFQGNSAPDKSGLPSDRFSAERTGGSVSTLTIQRTQQEDSAVYLCASSLGPGEGSRYGYTFGSGTRLTVV.

This chain uses TRBV19 with TRBJ1-1; 8 bases agree with TRBD1. CDR1 is LNHDA, CDR2 SQIVND, per germline (reference sequence). The CDR3 has 13 residues. V shed 5 bases and J 4 bases; nucleotides not matched to a gene: 3. This CDR3 is CASSFDRGTEAFF. The CDR3 DNA is TGTGCCAGTAGTTTCGACAGGGGCACTGAAGCTTTCTTT. Looking up the rest from reference TRBV19 and TRBJ1-1 gives the full variable domain: DGGITQSPKYLFRKEGQNVTLSCEQNLNHDAMYWYRQDPGQGLRLIYYSQIVNDFQKGDIAEGYSVSREKKESFPLTVTSAQKNPTAFYLCASSFDRGTEAFFGQGTRLTVV.

The sample holds one count of this clone. This rearrangement joins TRBV3-1 (or the pseudogene TRBV3-2) to TRBJ1-6; no definite D call. V lost 4 bases to trimming and J lost 9 bases, with 10 bases between them. Germline V gene lookup returns CDR1 LGHDT and CDR2 YNNKEL (reference sequence). There are 13 residues in the CDR3. CDR3 bases: TGTGCCAGCAGCCCGAGGTTTGTTTCACCCCTCCACTTT. Translation: CASSPRFVSPLHF.

J is TRBJ2-1 and V is TRBV4-1; TRBD2 is a possible D gene (6 bases). This CDR3 has 15 amino acids. Between the trimmed V and J ends, which lost 0 bases and 5 bases, there was a span of 11 bases. CDR1 is MGHRA and CDR2 is YSYEKL in the germline V gene. This CDR3 reads CASSQDAGIDNEQFF. DNA for the CDR3: TGCGCCAGCAGCCAAGACGCGGGGATCGACAATGAGCAGTTCTTC.

CDR3 amino acids: CATSGGASGMGPYNEDTQYF. DNA of the CDR3: TGTGCCACCAGTGGGGGAGCTAGCGGGATGGGACCATACAATGAGGATACGCAGTATTTT. This chain joins TRBV24-1 and TRBJ2-3; 9 bases line up with TRBD2. V lost 5 bases to trimming and J lost 6 bases; unmatched junction nucleotides: 23. This CDR3 spans 20 amino acids. Per germline, CDR1 KGHDR and CDR2 SFDVKD.